The entry below gives a single T cell receptor (beta chain) sequence along with its context. What it recognizes is unknown. A second PCR of 7 to 11 cycles used a sample-barcoded 5' primer and a J-beta primer mix. TCRdb ran MiXCR on the 5' RACE reads and lists one entry per CDR3 protein. The table shows hundreds of thousands of distinct CDR3 sequences, with 25% occurring only once. These data are taken from a study of blood T cells in healthy people across ages. Overall study findings and caveats: Age showed a roughly linear inverse relationship with TCR beta diversity per million T cells. There were more naive CD4+ cells and higher diversity in long-lived donors than in aged donors.

Germline values: CDR1 SGHKS, CDR2 YYEKEE (reference sequence). CDR3 length: 16 residues. With V trimmed by 0 bases and J by 2 bases, 7 bases remained unmatched. These data were likewise used in another study, on T cells of mothers and their children.

The sequenced sample was blood. This clonotype was obtained from a boy younger than 18 in good health. The chain is built from TRBV5-5 and TRBJ2-7, with 8 bases matching TRBD1. The CDR3 sequence is CASSLDRDRLTYEQYF. The CDR3 nucleotides are TGTGCCAGCAGCTTGGACCGGGACAGGTTAACCTACGAGCAGTACTTC.